The 8 T cell receptor beta chains in this list originate from one sample, sequenced in a study of spatial heterogeneity in lung cancer. TCRdb re-called the 5' RACE reads with MiXCR, one entry per CDR3 protein. The sample shows roughly 71,000 distinct CDR3 sequences, around 9.3% of them seen only once. Time point indicated: blood at routine non-recurrence follow-up after resection. The input for sequencing was PBMCs, taken at follow-up. The receptors come from a female donor with early-stage non-small cell lung cancer.

This clonotype was observed many times. The chain carries TRBV28 and TRBJ1-1; D gene uncertain. Germline values: CDR1 MDHEN, CDR2 SYDVKM. This CDR3 spans 15 amino acids. Trimming took off 2 bases at V and 2 bases at J, with 12 bases between the two ends. Written as DNA, the CDR3 is TGTGCCAGCAGTTTAATGGGTGGTCCCAACACTGAAGCTTTCTTT. It encodes CASSLMGGPNTEAFF.

This clonotype appeared many times. The chain uses TRBV7-9 and TRBJ2-3; no clear D gene. The length of the CDR3 is 14 residues. Per germline, CDR1 SEHNR and CDR2 FQNEAQ (reference sequence). Deletions cut 0 bases from V and 4 bases from J, with 8 bases between. The CDR3: CASSLAGSADTQYF. The CDR3 bases are TGTGCCAGCAGCTTAGCGGGTTCCGCAGATACGCAGTATTTT.

The chain has TRBV10-3 and TRBJ2-1; D is ambiguous. Germline V gene data show CDR1 as ENHRY and CDR2 as SYGVKD. The CDR3 covers 11 residues. CDR3 DNA: TGTGCTTCATCTGCGCACGATGAGCAGTTCTTC. Its translation: CASSAHDEQFF.

The chain has TRBV12-3 or TRBV12-4 and TRBJ2-1; TRBD2 agrees at 13 bases. This CDR3 has 16 amino acids. Losses at the gene ends were 5 bases for V and 7 bases for J; bases not matched to a gene: 8. DNA for the CDR3: TGTGCCAGCAGTCGACTAGCGGGAGGTATTTCAAATGAGCAGTTCTTC. Residues: CASSRLAGGISNEQFF.

This clonotype was recorded at least ten times. This rearrangement joins TRBV19 to TRBJ1-1; 10 nucleotides match TRBD1. J lost 5 bases, V lost 5 bases, and 8 bases had no gene match. The CDR3 is 15 amino acids. The germline CDR1 and CDR2 sequences are LNHDA and SQIVND (reference sequence). The CDR3 here is CASSLDRGRGTEAFF. DNA for the CDR3: TGTGCCAGTAGTCTCGACAGGGGGCGCGGAACTGAAGCTTTCTTT.

This clonotype was counted only a few times. This chain uses TRBV7-9 with TRBJ2-2, with 7 bases matching TRBD1. The CDR3 length is 16 residues. Trimming removed 7 bases from V and 2 bases from J; junction bases left unmatched: 10. Per germline, CDR1 SEHNR and CDR2 FQNEAQ (reference sequence). In DNA, the CDR3 is TGTGCCAGCAAAACTACGGGACAGATAAACACCGGGGAGCTGTTTTTT. Encoded protein: CASKTTGQINTGELFF.

The chain has TRBV30 and TRBJ2-3; TRBD2 agrees at 7 bases. The J segment lost 0 bases and the V segment lost 3 bases, leaving 0 bases of the junction unmatched. Germline assignment: CDR1 GTSNPN and CDR2 SVGIG (reference sequence). This CDR3 comprises 13 residues. The DNA of the CDR3 is TGTGCCTGGAGCGGGGGGAGCACAGATACGCAGTATTTT. Translated, it gives CAWSGGSTDTQYF.

This clonotype was recorded many times. V gene TRBV15 combines with J gene TRBJ2-1, with D tentatively TRBD2 (5 bases). V was cut by 1 base and J by 4 bases, with 8 bases left in between. The CDR3 runs to 14 residues. Germline V gene data show CDR1 as LNHNV and CDR2 as YYDKDF (reference sequence). This CDR3 is CATSRASGYNEQFF. CDR3 sequence (DNA): TGTGCCACCAGCAGAGCGAGCGGTTACAATGAGCAGTTCTTC.